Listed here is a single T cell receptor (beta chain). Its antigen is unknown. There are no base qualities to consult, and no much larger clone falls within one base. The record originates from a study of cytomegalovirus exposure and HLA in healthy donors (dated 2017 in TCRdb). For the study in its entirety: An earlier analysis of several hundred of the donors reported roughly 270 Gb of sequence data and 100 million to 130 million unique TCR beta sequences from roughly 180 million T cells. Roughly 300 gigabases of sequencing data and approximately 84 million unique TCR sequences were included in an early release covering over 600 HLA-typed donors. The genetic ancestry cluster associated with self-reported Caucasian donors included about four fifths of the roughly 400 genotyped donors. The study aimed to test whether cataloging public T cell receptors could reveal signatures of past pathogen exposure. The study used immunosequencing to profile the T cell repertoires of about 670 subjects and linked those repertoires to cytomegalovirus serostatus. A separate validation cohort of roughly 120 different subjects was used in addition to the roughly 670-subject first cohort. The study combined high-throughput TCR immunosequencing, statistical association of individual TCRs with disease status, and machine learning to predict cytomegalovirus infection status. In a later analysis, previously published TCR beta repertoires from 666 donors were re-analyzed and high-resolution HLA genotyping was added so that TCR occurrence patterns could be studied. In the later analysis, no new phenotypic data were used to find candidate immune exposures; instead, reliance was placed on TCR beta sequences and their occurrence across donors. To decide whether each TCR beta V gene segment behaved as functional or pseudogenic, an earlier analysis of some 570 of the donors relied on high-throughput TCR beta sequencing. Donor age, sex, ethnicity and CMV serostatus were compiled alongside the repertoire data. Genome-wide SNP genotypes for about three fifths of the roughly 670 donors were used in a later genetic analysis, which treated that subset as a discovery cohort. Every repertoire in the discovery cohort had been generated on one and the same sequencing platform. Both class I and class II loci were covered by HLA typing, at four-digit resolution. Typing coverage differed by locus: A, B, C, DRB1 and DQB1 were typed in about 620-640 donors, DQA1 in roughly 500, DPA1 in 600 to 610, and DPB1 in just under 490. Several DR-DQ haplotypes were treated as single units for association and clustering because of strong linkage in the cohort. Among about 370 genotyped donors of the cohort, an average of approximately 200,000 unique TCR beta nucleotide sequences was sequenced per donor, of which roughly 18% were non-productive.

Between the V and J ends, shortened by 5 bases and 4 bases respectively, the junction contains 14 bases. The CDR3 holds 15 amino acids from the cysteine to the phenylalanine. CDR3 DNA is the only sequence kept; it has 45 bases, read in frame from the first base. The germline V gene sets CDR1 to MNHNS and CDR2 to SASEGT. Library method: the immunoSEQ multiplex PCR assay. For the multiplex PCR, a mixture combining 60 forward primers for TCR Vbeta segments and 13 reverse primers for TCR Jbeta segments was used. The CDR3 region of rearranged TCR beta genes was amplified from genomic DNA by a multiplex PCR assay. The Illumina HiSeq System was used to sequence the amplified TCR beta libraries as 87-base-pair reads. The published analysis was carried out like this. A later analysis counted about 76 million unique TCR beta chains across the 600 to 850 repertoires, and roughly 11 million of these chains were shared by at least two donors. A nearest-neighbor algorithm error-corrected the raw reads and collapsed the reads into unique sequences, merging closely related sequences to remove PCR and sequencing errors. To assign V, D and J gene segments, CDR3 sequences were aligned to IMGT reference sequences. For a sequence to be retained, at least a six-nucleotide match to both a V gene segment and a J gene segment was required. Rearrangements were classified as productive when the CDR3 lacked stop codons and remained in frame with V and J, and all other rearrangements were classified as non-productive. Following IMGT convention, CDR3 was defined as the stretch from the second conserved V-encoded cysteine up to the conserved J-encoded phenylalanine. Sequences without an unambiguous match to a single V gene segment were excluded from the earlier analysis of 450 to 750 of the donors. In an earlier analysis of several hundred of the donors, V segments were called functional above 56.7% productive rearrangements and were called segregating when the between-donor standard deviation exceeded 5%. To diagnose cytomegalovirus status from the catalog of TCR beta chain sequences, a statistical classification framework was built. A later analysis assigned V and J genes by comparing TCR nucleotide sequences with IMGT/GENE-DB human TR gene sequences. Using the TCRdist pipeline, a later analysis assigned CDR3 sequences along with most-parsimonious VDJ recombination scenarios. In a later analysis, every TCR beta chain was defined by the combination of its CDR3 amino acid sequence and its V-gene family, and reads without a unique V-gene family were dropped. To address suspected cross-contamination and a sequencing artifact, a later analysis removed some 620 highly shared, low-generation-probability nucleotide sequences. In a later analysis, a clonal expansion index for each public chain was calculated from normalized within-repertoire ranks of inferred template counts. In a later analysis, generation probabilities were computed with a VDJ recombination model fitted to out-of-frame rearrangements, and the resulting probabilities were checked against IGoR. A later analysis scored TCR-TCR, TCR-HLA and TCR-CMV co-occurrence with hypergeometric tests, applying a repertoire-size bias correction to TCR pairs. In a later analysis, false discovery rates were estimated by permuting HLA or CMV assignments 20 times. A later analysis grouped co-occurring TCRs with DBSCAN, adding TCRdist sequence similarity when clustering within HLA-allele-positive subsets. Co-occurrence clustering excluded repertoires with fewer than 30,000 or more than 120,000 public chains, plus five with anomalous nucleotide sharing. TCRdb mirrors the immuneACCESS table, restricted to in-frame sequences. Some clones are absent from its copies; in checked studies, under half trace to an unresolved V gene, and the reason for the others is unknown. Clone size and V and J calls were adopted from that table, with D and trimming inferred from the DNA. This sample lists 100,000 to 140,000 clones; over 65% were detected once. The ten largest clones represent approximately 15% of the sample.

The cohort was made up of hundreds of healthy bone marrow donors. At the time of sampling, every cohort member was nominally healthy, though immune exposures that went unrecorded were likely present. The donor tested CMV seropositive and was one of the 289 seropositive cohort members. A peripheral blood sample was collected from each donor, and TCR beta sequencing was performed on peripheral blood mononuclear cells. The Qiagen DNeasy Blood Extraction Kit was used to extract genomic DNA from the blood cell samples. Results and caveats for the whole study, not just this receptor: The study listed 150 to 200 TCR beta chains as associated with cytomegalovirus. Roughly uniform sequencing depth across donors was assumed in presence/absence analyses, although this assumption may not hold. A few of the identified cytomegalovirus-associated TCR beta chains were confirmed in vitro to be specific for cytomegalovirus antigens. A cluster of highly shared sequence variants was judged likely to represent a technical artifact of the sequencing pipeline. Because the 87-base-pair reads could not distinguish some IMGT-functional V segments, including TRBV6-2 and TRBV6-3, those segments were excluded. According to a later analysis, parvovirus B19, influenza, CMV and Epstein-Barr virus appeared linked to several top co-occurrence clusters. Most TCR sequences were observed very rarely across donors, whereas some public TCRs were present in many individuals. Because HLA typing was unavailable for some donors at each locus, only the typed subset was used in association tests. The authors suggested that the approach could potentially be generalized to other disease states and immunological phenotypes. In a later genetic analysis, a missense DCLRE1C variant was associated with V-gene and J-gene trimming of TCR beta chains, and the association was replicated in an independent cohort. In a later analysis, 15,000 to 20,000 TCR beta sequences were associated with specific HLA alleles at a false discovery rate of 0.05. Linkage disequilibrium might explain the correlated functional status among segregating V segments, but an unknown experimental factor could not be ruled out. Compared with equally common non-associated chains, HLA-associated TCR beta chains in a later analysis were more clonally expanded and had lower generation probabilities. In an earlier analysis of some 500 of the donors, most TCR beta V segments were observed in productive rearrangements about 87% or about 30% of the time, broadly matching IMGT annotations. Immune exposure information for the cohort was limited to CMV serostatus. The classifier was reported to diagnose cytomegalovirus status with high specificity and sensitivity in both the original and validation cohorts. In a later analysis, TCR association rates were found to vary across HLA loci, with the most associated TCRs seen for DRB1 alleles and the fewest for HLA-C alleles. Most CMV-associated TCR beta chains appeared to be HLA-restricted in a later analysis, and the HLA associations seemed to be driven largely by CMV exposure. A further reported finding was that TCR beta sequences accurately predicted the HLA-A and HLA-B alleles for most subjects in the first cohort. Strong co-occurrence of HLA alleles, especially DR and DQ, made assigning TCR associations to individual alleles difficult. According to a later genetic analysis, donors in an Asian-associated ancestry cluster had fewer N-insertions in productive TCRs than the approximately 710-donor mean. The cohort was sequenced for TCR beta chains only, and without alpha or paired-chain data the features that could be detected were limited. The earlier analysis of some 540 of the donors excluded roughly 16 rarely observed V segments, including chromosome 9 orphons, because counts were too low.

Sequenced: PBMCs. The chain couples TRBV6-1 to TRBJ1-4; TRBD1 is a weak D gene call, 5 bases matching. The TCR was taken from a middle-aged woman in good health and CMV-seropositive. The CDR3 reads CASSWGVRDNEKLFF. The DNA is TGTGCCAGCAGTTGGGGGGTTAGAGATAATGAAAAACTGTTTTTT.